These 5 T cell receptor beta chains originate from one sample sequenced in a study of cytomegalovirus exposure and HLA in healthy donors. This PCR relied on a set of 60 Vbeta primers and 13 Jbeta primers. Using immunoSEQ multiplex PCR, the repertoire was profiled, and TCRdb retains in-frame clones only, with some absent. In the table there are about 120,000 clones, 74% of which are singletons. The source material was PBMCs. The receptors here all came from a human donor in good health.

This clone was picked up a small number of times. The J gene is TRBJ1-1, the V gene TRBV4-3; 11 bases align to TRBD1. Germline V gene data show CDR1 as LGHNA and CDR2 as YSLEER. The CDR3 extends over 15 amino acids. Trimming cost V 2 bases and J 2 bases; bases outside gene matches: 1. CDR3 protein: CASSQWTGGNTEAFF. CDR3 DNA: TGCGCCAGCAGCCAATGGACAGGGGGCAACACTGAAGCTTTCTTT.

The rearrangement uses TRBV6-1 and TRBJ1-1, with D possibly matching TRBD1 (6 bases). CDR3 length: 15 residues. The germline V gene encodes CDR1 MNHNS and CDR2 SASEGT. V was clipped by 0 bases and J by 6 bases, with 14 bases between them. CDR3: CASSEAWRGGAEAFF. The CDR3 DNA reads TGTGCCAGCAGTGAAGCTTGGCGGGGGGGCGCTGAAGCTTTCTTT.

In this sample, this clone turned up a few times. The chain is built from TRBV30 and TRBJ2-7, with a possible D match to TRBD1 (6 bases). V lost 4 bases to trimming and J lost 8 bases, with 18 bases between them. The germline CDR1 and CDR2 sequences are GTSNPN and SVGIG (reference sequence). This CDR3 comprises 13 residues. Here the CDR3 DNA reads TGTGCCTGGACGATGGGGGCCCTGGCTCAGCAGTACTTC. Its translation is CAWTMGALAQQYF. Looking up the rest from reference TRBV30 and TRBJ2-7 gives the full variable domain: SQTIHQWPATLVQPVGSPLSLECTVEGTSNPNLYWYRQAAGRGLQLLFYSVGIGQISSEVPQNLSASRPQDRQFILSSKKLLLSDSGFYLCAWTMGALAQQYFGPGTRLTVT.

J is TRBJ1-2 and V is TRBV2, with D possibly matching TRBD1 (5 bases). Trimming took 2 bases from V and 5 from J, leaving 15 bases between them. CDR3 length: 15 residues. From germline, CDR1 is SNHLY and CDR2 FYNNEI. The CDR3 sequence is CASSEQGLVKYGYTF. In DNA, the CDR3 is TGTGCCAGCAGTGAACAGGGCCTGGTGAAATATGGCTACACCTTC.

The rearrangement links TRBV5-8 to TRBJ1-5, with D possibly TRBD1 on 5 matching bases. Trimming stripped 2 bases from V and 1 base from J, with 10 bases between. The CDR3 is 15 amino acids. Per germline, CDR1 SGHTS and CDR2 YDEGEE. CDR3 sequence reads: CASSFGARSNQPQHF. The CDR3 region has the DNA TGTGCCAGCAGCTTTGGGGCGCGGAGCAATCAGCCCCAGCATTTT.